This T cell receptor (beta chain) was profiled in a study of Graves' ophthalmopathy and Graves' hyperthyroidism. There are 15 residues in the CDR3. Germline lookup yields CDR1 SGHDN and CDR2 FVKESK. After removal of 4 bases from V and 3 bases from J, the junction contained 5 bases not matched to a gene. The sequenced template was RNA, covering the TCR beta CDR3 region. First-round RT-PCR used HTBI primers; second-round multiplex PCR followed. Each CDR3 protein gets one entry after TCRdb re-called the multiplex PCR reads with MiXCR. Found here are about 640,000 distinct CDR3 sequences, 35% to 45% of them singletons; the top ten hold over 2.5%. Study-level findings and limits: The model reached around 70% sensitivity and approximately 72% specificity for predicting ophthalmopathy progression.

This clonotype came up a few times. What it recognizes is unknown. Active ophthalmopathy (CAS at least 3, NOSPECS at least 4), lasting under 3 months. The chain uses TRBV14 and TRBJ2-7, with 11 bases that match TRBD1. The receptor comes from an adult man with Graves' ophthalmopathy. The sample consisted of peripheral blood. The chain's CDR3 is CASSLGQGAYYEQYF. CDR3 DNA sequence: TGTGCCAGCAGCCTAGGACAGGGGGCCTACTACGAGCAGTACTTC.